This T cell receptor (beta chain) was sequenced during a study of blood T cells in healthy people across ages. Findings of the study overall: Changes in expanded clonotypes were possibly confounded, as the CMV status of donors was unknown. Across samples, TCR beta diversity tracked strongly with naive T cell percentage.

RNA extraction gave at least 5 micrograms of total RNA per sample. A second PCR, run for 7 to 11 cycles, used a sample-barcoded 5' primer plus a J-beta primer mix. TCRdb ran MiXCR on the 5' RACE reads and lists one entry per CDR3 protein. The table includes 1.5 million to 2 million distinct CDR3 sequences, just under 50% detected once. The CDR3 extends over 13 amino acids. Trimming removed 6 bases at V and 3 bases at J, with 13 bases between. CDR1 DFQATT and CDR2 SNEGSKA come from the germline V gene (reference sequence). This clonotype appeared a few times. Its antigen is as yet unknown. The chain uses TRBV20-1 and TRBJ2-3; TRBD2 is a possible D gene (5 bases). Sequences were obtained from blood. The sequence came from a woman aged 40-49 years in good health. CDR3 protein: CSAYGPGTDTQYF. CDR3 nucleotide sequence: TGCAGTGCCTACGGACCGGGGACAGATACGCAGTATTTT.